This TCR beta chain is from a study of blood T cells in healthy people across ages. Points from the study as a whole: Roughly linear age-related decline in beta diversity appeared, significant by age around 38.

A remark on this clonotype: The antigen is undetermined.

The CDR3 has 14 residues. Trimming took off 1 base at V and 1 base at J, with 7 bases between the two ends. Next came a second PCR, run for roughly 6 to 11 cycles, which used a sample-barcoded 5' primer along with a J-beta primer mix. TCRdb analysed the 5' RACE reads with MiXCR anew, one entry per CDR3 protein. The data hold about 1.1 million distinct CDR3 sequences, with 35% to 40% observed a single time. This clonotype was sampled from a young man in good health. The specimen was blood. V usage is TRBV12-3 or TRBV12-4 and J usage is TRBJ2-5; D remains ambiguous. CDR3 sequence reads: CASSLEAFQETQYF. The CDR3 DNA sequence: TGTGCCAGCAGTTTAGAAGCCTTCCAAGAGACCCAGTACTTC.